This T cell receptor (beta chain) originates from a study of cytomegalovirus exposure and HLA in healthy donors (dated 2017 in TCRdb). At the level of the whole study: An earlier analysis of some 600 of the donors reported 250 to 300 Gb of sequence data and 100 million to 120 million unique TCR beta sequences obtained from around 170 million T cells. An early release that covered roughly 600 HLA-typed donors contained 300 to 350 gigabases of sequencing data and about 93 million unique TCR sequences. Among the approximately 400 genotyped donors, 75% to 90% belonged to the genetic ancestry cluster associated with self-reported Caucasian donors. The aim of the study was to test whether cataloging public T cell receptors could identify signatures of past pathogen exposure. The T cell repertoires of 666 subjects were profiled by immunosequencing and related to cytomegalovirus serostatus. A separate validation cohort of more than 100 different subjects was used in addition to the approximately 640-subject first cohort. The study combined high-throughput TCR immunosequencing, statistical association of individual TCRs with disease status, and machine learning to predict cytomegalovirus infection status. In a later analysis, previously published TCR beta repertoires from several hundred donors were re-analyzed and high-resolution HLA genotyping was added so that TCR occurrence patterns could be studied. The later analysis used no new phenotypic data to find candidate immune exposures, relying instead on TCR beta sequences and their occurrence across donors. In an earlier analysis of about 590 of the donors, high-throughput TCR beta sequencing was used to judge whether each TCR beta V gene segment behaved as functional or pseudogenic. Donor age, sex, ethnicity and CMV serostatus were compiled alongside the repertoire data. A later genetic analysis used genome-wide SNP genotypes for about three fifths of the 666 donors, treating that subset as a discovery cohort. Every repertoire in the discovery cohort had been generated on one and the same sequencing platform. HLA typing covered class I and class II loci at four-digit resolution. Typing coverage differed by locus: A, B, C, DRB1 and DQB1 were typed in about 629-640 donors, DQA1 in roughly 500, DPA1 in 606, and DPB1 in roughly 470. Because of strong linkage in the cohort, four to six DR-DQ haplotypes were treated as single units for association and clustering. Across some 400 genotyped donors of the cohort, an average of approximately 220,000 unique TCR beta nucleotide sequences per donor were sequenced, and about a sixth of those sequences were non-productive. On the study overall, not on this receptor specifically: Because some donors lacked HLA typing at each locus, the association tests relied only on the typed subset. In a later analysis, the rate of TCR association differed among HLA loci, with DRB1 alleles having the most associated TCRs and HLA-C alleles having the fewest. A further reported finding was that TCR beta sequences accurately predicted the HLA-A and HLA-B alleles for most subjects in the first cohort. The authors suggested that the approach could potentially be generalized to other disease states and immunological phenotypes. Specific HLA alleles were associated with 15,000 to 20,000 TCR beta sequences at a false discovery rate of 0.05 in a later analysis. V-gene and J-gene trimming of TCR beta chains was associated with a missense DCLRE1C variant in a later genetic analysis, and the association was replicated in an independent cohort. Assigning TCR associations to individual alleles was difficult when HLA alleles, especially DR and DQ, strongly co-occurred. According to a later analysis, most CMV-associated TCR beta chains appeared to be HLA-restricted, and the HLA associations seemed to be driven largely by CMV exposure. Correlated functional status among segregating V segments might reflect linkage disequilibrium, but an unknown experimental factor could not be ruled out. In vitro tests confirmed that a few of the cytomegalovirus-associated TCR beta chains recognize cytomegalovirus antigens. A total of 164 TCR beta chains were listed by the study as associated with cytomegalovirus. Some IMGT-functional V segments, including TRBV6-2 and TRBV6-3, could not be distinguished by the 87-base-pair reads and were therefore excluded. The classifier was reported to diagnose cytomegalovirus status with high specificity and sensitivity in both the original cohort and the validation cohort. In this cohort, only TCR beta chains were sequenced, and detectable features were limited by the absence of alpha or paired-chain data. A later analysis found that HLA-associated TCR beta chains were more clonally expanded and had lower generation probabilities than equally common non-associated chains. A cluster of highly shared sequence variants was judged likely to be a technical artifact of the sequencing pipeline. According to a later analysis, parvovirus B19, influenza, CMV and Epstein-Barr virus appeared linked to several top co-occurrence clusters. About 15 rarely observed V segments, including chromosome 9 orphons, were excluded from the earlier analysis of approximately 500 of the donors because counts were too low. In an earlier analysis of approximately 590 of the donors, most TCR beta V segments appeared in productive rearrangements about 87% or about 30% of the time, broadly matching IMGT annotations. Most TCR sequences were observed very rarely across donors, whereas some public TCRs were present in many individuals. The presence/absence analyses assumed that sequencing depth was roughly uniform across donors, and that assumption may not be true. In a later genetic analysis, fewer N-insertions in productive TCRs were reported among donors in an Asian-associated ancestry cluster than the 666-donor mean. For the cohort, immune exposure information was limited to CMV serostatus.

Regarding this clone: What this receptor recognizes is not known. No quality values exist for individual bases; no much larger clone is one base distant.

The cohort consisted of 600 to 700 healthy bone marrow donors. At the time of sampling, all cohort members were nominally healthy, though unrecorded immune exposures were likely present. The donor was CMV seropositive and belonged to the group of some 290 seropositive cohort members. Every donor gave a peripheral blood sample, and the peripheral blood mononuclear cells from that sample were used for TCR beta sequencing. The Qiagen DNeasy Blood Extraction Kit was used to extract genomic DNA from the blood cell samples. V drops 10 bases and J drops 4 bases, leaving 13 bases in between. The CDR3 starts with the cysteine, ends with the phenylalanine, and has 12 residues. Only the CDR3 DNA stays, 36 bases, in frame from base 1. Per the germline V gene, MNHEY is the CDR1 and SVGAGI is the CDR2. The method behind the library was the immunoSEQ multiplex PCR assay. A mixture of 60 forward primers for TCR Vbeta segments and 13 reverse primers for TCR Jbeta segments was used in the multiplex PCR. The CDR3 region of rearranged TCR beta genes was amplified from genomic DNA with a multiplex PCR assay. Amplified TCR beta libraries were sequenced as 87-base-pair reads on the Illumina HiSeq System. Per the original workflow: A later analysis tallied 75 million to 95 million unique TCR beta chains across the approximately 670 repertoires, and roughly 11 million of those chains were shared by two or more donors. Raw reads were error-corrected and collapsed into unique sequences with a nearest-neighbor algorithm that merged closely related sequences to remove PCR and sequencing errors. Alignment of CDR3 sequences to IMGT reference sequences was used to assign V, D and J gene segments. Each retained sequence needed at least a six-nucleotide match to both a V gene segment and a J gene segment. Rearrangements were classified as productive when the CDR3 lacked stop codons and remained in frame with V and J, and all other rearrangements were classified as non-productive. Following IMGT convention, CDR3 was defined as the stretch from the second conserved V-encoded cysteine to the conserved J-encoded phenylalanine. Sequences without an unambiguous match to a single V gene segment were excluded from the earlier analysis of about 630 of the donors. In an earlier analysis of 450 to 700 of the donors, V segments were called functional above 56.7% productive rearrangements and were called segregating when the between-donor standard deviation exceeded 5%. A statistical classification framework was built for diagnosing cytomegalovirus status from the catalog of TCR beta chain sequences. V and J gene assignment, in a later analysis, came from comparing TCR nucleotide sequences with IMGT/GENE-DB human TR gene sequences. The TCRdist pipeline was used in a later analysis to assign CDR3 sequences and most-parsimonious VDJ recombination scenarios. A later analysis defined each TCR beta chain by its CDR3 amino acid sequence plus V-gene family, and excluded reads lacking a unique V-gene family. In a later analysis, 500 to 700 highly shared, low-generation-probability nucleotide sequences were removed to address suspected cross-contamination and a sequencing artifact. For each public chain, a later analysis derived a clonal expansion index from normalized ranks of inferred template counts within each repertoire. In a later analysis, generation probabilities were computed with a VDJ recombination model fitted to out-of-frame rearrangements, and the resulting probabilities were checked against IGoR. A later analysis scored TCR-TCR, TCR-HLA and TCR-CMV co-occurrence with hypergeometric tests, applying a repertoire-size bias correction to TCR pairs. In a later analysis, false discovery rates were estimated by permuting HLA or CMV assignments 20 times. A later analysis grouped co-occurring TCRs with DBSCAN, adding TCRdist sequence similarity when clustering within HLA-allele-positive subsets. For co-occurrence clustering, repertoires with fewer than 30,000 or more than 120,000 public chains were excluded, along with four to six repertoires with anomalous nucleotide sharing. What TCRdb holds here is the immuneACCESS table cut down to in-frame rearrangements. Part of the clones is not present; checked against another copy, under half of the missing clones reflect an unresolved V gene, and the others are unexplained. The V and J calls and clone size come from that table; D and trimming were worked out from the DNA. The sample yields 200,000 or so clones; roughly 68% were counted once. Jointly, the top ten make up 2.6% of the sample.

What was sequenced was PBMCs. This TCR came from a man aged 35-49 years in good health and CMV-seropositive. The V and J genes are TRBV6-5 and TRBJ1-2, with TRBD1 perhaps the D gene, on 5 matching bases. CDR3 loop: CAIRGGVYGYTF. The DNA reads TGTGCCATCCGGGGGGGAGTCTATGGCTACACCTTC.